This T cell receptor beta chain was recorded in a study of early T cells in non-severe SARS-CoV-2 infection. Findings of the study overall: VDJdb-based annotation leaned toward anti-spike CD8 responses and missed private and CD4 specificities.

By share of the sample, this clonotype is large. As yet, its antigen is unknown. The length of the CDR3 is 15 residues. CDR1 and CDR2 (germline): SGHNT, YYREEE (reference sequence). V shed 4 bases and J 5 bases; nucleotides not matched to a gene: 8. TCRdb re-called the 5' RACE reads through MiXCR, storing one row per CDR3 protein. The table records tens of thousands of distinct CDR3 sequences, approximately 15% of them present only once. This TCR was recovered from an adult who was a healthcare worker with PCR-confirmed SARS-CoV-2 infection or an uninfected control (not recorded which). The genes are TRBV5-4 and TRBJ2-2; 7 bases match TRBD2. Sequencing was carried out using whole blood. The CDR3 region has the DNA TGTGCCAGCAGCCCCGAGGGCGGGAGAACCGGGGAGCTGTTTTTT. It encodes CASSPEGGRTGELFF.